The subject of this entry is one T cell receptor (beta chain). Antigen: not known. The data were obtained in a study of shared clonotypes between healthy human individuals. Study observations and caveats: Although depth was large, rarefaction showed that sequencing of the sorted subsets was incomplete.

Profiled with immunoSEQ multiplex PCR; TCRdb holds only in-frame clones, not every one. Here the sample spans a few million clones, more than 90% being singletons. V lost 6 bases and J 0 bases, leaving 21 bases between the germline ends. This CDR3 region has 18 residues. In germline, CDR1 is LNHDA, CDR2 SQIVND (reference sequence). The V call is TRBV19, the J call TRBJ1-5, with D tentatively TRBD1 (5 bases). The TCR originated in a man aged 18 to 35 in good health. Material: naive CD4+ T cells sorted from blood. Subset of the sample: CD45RA+ positively selected. The CDR3 nucleotides are TGTGCCAGTAGCTTACAGATAGTGGGGCTTAATAGCAATCAGCCCCAGCATTTT. Amino acids: CASSLQIVGLNSNQPQHF.